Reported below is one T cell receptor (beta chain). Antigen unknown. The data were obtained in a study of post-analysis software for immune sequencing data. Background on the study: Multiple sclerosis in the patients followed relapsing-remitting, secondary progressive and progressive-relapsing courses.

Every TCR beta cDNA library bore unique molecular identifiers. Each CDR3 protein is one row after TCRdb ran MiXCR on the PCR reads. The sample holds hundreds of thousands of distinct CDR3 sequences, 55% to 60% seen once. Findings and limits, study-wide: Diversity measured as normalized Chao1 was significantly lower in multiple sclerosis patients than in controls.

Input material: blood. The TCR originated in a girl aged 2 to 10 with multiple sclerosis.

This chain's CDR3 is CASSFPGHTVSYEQYF. In nucleotides, the CDR3 is TGTGCCAGCAGTTTTCCTGGGCATACCGTCTCCTACGAGCAGTACTTC. The chain has TRBV28 and TRBJ2-7; unclear D gene. The CDR3 is 16 amino acids. The V end lost 3 bases, the J end lost 0 bases, and 15 bases lay between the germline ends. Germline V lookup: CDR1 MDHEN, CDR2 SYDVKM.